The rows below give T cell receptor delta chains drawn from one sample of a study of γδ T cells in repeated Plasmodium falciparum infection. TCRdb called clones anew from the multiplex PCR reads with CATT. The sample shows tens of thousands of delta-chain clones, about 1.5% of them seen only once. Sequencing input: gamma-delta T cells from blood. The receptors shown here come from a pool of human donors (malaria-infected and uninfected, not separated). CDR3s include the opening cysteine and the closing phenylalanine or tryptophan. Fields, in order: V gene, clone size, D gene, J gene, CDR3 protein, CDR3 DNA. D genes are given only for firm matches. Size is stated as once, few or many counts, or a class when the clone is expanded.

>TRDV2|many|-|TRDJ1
CACDKLIADNTDKLIF
TGTGCCTGTGACAAACTCATCGCGGACAACACCGATAAACTCATCTTT
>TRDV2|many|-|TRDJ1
CACDTVARAGSATYTDKLIF
TGTGCCTGTGACACCGTGGCTCGTGCCGGGTCCGCAACATACACCGATAAACTCATCTTT
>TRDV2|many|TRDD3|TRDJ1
CACDTVGLMGDTSDKLIF
TGTGCCTGTGACACCGTCGGTTTAATGGGGGATACTTCCGATAAACTCATCTTT
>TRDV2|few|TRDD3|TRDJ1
CACEEEGDKREVLGSSRKEKRIF
TGTGCCTGTGAAGAGGAGGGGGATAAAAGAGAGGTTTTGGGATCTAGTCGTAAAGAGAAACGAATCTTT
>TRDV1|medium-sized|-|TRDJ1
CALGEPAFLRQLGGTYYTDKLIF
TGTGCTCTTGGGGAACCCGCCTTCCTACGCCAACTGGGGGGGACATACTACACCGATAAACTCATCTTT
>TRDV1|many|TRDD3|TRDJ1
CALGGPPSFITGGSLEYTDKLIF
TGTGCTCTTGGGGGCCCGCCTTCATTCATTACTGGGGGATCGCTAGAGTACACCGATAAACTCATCTTT
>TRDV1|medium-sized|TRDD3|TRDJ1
CALGNILGDTEGYTDKLIF
TGTGCTCTTGGGAACATACTGGGGGATACAGAGGGGTACACCGATAAACTCATCTTT
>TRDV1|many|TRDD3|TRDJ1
CALGELNTIPKTGGYDKLIF
TGTGCTCTTGGGGAACTTAATACAATTCCTAAGACTGGGGGATACGATAAACTCATCTTT
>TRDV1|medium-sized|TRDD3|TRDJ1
CALGELGEYAGGYAYTDKLIF
TGTGCTCTTGGGGAACTTGGGGAGTACGCTGGGGGATACGCGTACACCGATAAACTCATCTTT
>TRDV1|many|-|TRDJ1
CALGEKLRALLIHLIF
TGTGCTCTTGGGGAGAAACTACGGGCCCTCCTTATACACCTCATCTTT
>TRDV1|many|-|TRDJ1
CALGEPSYGFYWGIEHDYTDKLIF
TGTGCTCTTGGGGAGCCTTCCTACGGATTCTACTGGGGGATCGAACACGATTACACCGATAAACTCATCTTT
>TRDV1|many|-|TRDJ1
CALGGSTAGIRGGLRYTDKLIF
TGTGCTCTTGGGGGATCTACGGCCGGGATAAGGGGGGGTCTCCGGTACACCGATAAACTCATCTTT
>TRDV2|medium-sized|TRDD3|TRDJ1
CACDRLTGGYLQYTDKLIF
TGTGCCTGTGACCGATTAACTGGGGGATACTTGCAGTACACCGATAAACTCATCTTT
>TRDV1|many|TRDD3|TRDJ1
CALGELLLRPSTVLGDNSGGLIF
TGTGCTCTTGGGGAACTACTTTTAAGGCCTTCTACCGTACTGGGGGACAACTCCGGGGGGCTCATCTTT